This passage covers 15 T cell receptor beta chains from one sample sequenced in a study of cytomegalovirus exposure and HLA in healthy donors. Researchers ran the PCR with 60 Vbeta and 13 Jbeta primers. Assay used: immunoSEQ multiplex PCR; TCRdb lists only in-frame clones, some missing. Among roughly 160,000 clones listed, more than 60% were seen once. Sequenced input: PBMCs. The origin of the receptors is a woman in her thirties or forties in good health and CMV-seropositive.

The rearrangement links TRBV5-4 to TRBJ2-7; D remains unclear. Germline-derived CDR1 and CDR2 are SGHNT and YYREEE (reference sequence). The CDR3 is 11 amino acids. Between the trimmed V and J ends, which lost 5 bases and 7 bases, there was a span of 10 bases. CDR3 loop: CASSQAGEQYF. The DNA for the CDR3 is TGTGCCAGCAGTCAGGCTGGGGAGCAGTACTTC.

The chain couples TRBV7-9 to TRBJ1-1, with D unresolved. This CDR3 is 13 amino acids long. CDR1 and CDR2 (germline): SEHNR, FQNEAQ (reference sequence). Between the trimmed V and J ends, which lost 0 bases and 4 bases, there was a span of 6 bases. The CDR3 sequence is CASSLARVTEAFF. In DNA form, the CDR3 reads TGTGCCAGCAGCTTAGCGAGGGTCACTGAAGCTTTCTTT.

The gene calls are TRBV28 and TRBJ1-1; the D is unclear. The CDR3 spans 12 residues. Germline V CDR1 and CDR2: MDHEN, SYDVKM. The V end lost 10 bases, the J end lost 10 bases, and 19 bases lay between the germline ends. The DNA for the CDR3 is TGTGCCATTTCCCCCAGGTTCGGAATAGCTTTCTTT. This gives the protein CAISPRFGIAFF.

The CDR3 DNA sequence: TGTGCCAGCAGCCACACAGGGGGTGGCTACAATGAGCAGTTCTTC. Translated, it gives CASSHTGGGYNEQFF. The chain couples TRBV7-3 to TRBJ2-1, with 8 nucleotides matching TRBD1. This CDR3 comprises 15 residues. Trimming removed 5 bases from V and 3 bases from J; junction bases left unmatched: 6. Germline CDR1 reads SGHTA; CDR2 reads FQGTGA.

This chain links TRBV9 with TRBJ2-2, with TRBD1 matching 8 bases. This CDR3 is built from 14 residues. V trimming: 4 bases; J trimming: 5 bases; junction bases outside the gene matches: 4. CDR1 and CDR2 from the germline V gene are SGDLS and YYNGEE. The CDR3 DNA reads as TGTGCCAGCAGCACCCGGACAGGGACCGGGGAGCTGTTTTTT. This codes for CASSTRTGTGELFF.

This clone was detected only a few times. The CDR3 protein is CASSFPSGVSTDTQYF. The CDR3 region has the DNA TGTGCCAGCAGTTTCCCTAGCGGGGTCAGCACAGATACGCAGTATTTT. This chain uses TRBV28 with TRBJ2-3; 9 bases are shared with TRBD2. This CDR3 comprises 16 residues. Trimming took 3 bases from V and 0 from J; bases not matched to a gene: 4. Germline values: CDR1 MDHEN, CDR2 SYDVKM.

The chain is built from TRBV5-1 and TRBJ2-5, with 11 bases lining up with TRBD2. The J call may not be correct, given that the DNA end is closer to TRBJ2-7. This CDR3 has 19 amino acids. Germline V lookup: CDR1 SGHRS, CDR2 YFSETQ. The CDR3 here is CASSLGLAGSTPSSYEQYF. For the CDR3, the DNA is TGCGCCAGCAGCTTGGGACTAGCGGGATCCACCCCGAGCTCCTACGAGCAGTACTTC.

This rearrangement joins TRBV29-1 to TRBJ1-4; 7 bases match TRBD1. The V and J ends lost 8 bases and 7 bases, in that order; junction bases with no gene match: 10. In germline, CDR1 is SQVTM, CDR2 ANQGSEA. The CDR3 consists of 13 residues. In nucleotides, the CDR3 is TGCAGCACTCGACAGGGCCCTTCTGAAAAACTGTTTTTT. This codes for CSTRQGPSEKLFF. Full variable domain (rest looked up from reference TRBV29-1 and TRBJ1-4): SAVISQKPSRDICQRGTSLTIQCQVDSQVTMMFWYRQQPGQSLTLIATANQGSEATYESGFVIDKFPISRPNLTFSTLTVSNMSPEDSSIYLCSTRQGPSEKLFFGSGTQLSVL.

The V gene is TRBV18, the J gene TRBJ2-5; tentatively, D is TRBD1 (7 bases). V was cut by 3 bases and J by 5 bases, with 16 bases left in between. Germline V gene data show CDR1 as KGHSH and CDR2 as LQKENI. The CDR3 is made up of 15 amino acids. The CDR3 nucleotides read TGTGCCAGCTCACCGGGGCAGGGGGGACTCGAGACCCAGTACTTC. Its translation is CASSPGQGGLETQYF.

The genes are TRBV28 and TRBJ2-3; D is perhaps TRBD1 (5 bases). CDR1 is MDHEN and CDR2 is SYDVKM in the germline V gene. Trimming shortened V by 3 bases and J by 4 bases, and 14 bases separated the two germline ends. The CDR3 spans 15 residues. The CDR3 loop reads CASSFIQGTADTQYF. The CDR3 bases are TGTGCCAGCAGTTTTATCCAGGGAACGGCAGATACGCAGTATTTT.

The CDR3 loop is CASSTIAGAYQETQYF. As DNA, the CDR3 is TGTGCCAGTAGTACAATAGCGGGAGCTTACCAAGAGACCCAGTACTTC. This rearrangement joins TRBV19 to TRBJ2-5; 9 bases agree with TRBD2. The CDR3 sequence is 16 residues long. Losses at the gene ends were 4 bases for V and 0 bases for J; bases not matched to a gene: 6. Per the germline V gene, CDR1 is LNHDA and CDR2 is SQIVND (reference sequence).

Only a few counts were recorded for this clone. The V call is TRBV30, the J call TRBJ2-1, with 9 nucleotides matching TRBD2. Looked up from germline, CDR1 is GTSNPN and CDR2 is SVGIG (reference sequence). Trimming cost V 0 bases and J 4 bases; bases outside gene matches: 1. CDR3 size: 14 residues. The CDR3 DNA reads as TGTGCCTGGAGTGTTCTAGCGGGGTACAATGAGCAGTTCTTC. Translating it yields CAWSVLAGYNEQFF.

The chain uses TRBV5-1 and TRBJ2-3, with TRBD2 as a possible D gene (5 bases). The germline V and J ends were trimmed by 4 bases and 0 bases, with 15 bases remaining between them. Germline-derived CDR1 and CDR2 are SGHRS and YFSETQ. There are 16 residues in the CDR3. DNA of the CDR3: TGCGCCAGCAGCCCTAGCCCCGGCGGAAGCACAGATACGCAGTATTTT. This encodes CASSPSPGGSTDTQYF.

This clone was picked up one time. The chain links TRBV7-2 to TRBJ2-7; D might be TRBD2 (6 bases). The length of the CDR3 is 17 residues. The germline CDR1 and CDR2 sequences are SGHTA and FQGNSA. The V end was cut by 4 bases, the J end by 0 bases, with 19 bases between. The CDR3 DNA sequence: TGTGCCAGCAGCTCGAACCCACTAGCTGCGCCCTCCTACGAGCAGTACTTC. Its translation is CASSSNPLAAPSYEQYF. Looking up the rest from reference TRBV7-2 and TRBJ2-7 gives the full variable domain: GAGVSQSPSNKVTEKGKDVELRCDPISGHTALYWYRQSLGQGLEFLIYFQGNSAPDKSGLPSDRFSAERTGGSVSTLTIQRTQQEDSAVYLCASSSNPLAAPSYEQYFGPGTRLTVT.

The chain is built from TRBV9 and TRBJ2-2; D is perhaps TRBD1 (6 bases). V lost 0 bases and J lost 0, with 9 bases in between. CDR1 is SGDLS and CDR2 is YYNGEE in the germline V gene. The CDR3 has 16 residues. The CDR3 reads CASSVGTGPNTGELFF. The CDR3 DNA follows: TGTGCCAGCAGCGTAGGCACAGGGCCGAACACCGGGGAGCTGTTTTTT.